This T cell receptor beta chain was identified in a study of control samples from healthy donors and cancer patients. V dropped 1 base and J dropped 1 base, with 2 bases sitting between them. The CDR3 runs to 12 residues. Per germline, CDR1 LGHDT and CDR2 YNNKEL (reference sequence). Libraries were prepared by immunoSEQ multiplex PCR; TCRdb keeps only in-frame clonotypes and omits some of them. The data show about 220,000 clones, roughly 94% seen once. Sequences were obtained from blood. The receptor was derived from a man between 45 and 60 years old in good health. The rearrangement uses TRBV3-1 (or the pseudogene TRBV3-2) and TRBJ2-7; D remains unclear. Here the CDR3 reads CASSQASYEQYF. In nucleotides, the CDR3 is TGTGCCAGCAGCCAAGCATCCTACGAGCAGTACTTC.